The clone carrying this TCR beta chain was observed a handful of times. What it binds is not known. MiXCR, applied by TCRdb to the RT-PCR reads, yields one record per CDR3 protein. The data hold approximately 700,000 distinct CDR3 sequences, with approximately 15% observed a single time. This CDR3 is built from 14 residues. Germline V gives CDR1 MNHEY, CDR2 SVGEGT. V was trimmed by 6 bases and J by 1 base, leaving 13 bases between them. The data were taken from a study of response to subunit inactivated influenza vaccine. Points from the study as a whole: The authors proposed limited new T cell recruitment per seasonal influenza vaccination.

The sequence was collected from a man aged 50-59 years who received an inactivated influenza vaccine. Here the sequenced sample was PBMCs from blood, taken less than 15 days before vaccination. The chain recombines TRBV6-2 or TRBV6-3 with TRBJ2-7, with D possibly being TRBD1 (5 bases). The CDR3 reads CASRSLDTSYEQYF. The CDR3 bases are TGTGCCAGCAGGAGCCTGGACACTTCCTACGAGCAGTACTTC.